This T cell receptor (beta chain) was sequenced in a study of shared clonotypes between healthy human individuals. To note about this clone: In the same sample, other DNA sequences code for this CDR3.

TCRdb's copy holds only in-frame clones and misses some; the assay was immunoSEQ multiplex PCR. This table has under 550,000 clones, almost 97% appearing once. A split of CD4+ cells into CD45RA+ naive and CD45RA-negative memory subsets was performed. CDR3 length: 12 residues. Germline V CDR1 and CDR2: MDHEN, SYDVKM. V lost 2 bases and J 4 bases, leaving 6 bases between the germline ends. The clonotype was recovered from a woman aged 25-40 years in good health. This chain links TRBV28 with TRBJ2-7; D uncertain. Material: naive CD4+ T cells sorted from blood. Subset: CD45RA+ positively selected. CDR3 loop: CASSLGVYEQYF. The CDR3 DNA follows: TGTGCCAGCAGTTTAGGGGTTTACGAGCAGTACTTC. The full variable domain, completed using reference TRBV28 and TRBJ2-7, is DVKVTQSSRYLVKRTGEKVFLECVQDMDHENMFWYRQDPGLGLRLIYFSYDVKMKEKGDIPEGYSVSREKKERFSLILESASTNQTSMYLCASSLGVYEQYFGPGTRLTVT.